Here is one T cell receptor (beta chain) with its context. Sequence at one end of the junction differs from germline and may be a read error. From germline, CDR1 is MNHEY and CDR2 SMNVEV (reference sequence). The CDR3 covers 13 residues. Donors had localized lung adenocarcinoma, a non-small cell lung cancer. TCRdb re-called the PCR reads through MiXCR, storing one row per CDR3 protein. Here the sample spans approximately 19,000 distinct CDR3 sequences, approximately 49% being singletons. The entry originates in a study of CD4 and CD8 cells across lung adenocarcinoma regions. This chain uses TRBV27 with TRBJ2-3; D is tentatively TRBD1 or TRBD2 (5 bases each). This clonotype originated in a female donor with lung adenocarcinoma. The CD4 and CD8 labels of this study may be unreliable. Sequencing was done on a sample of CD8+ T cells from the center of a lung tumor. CDR3 amino acids: CATGPRARDMQYF. The CDR3 coding sequence is TGTGCCACGGGGCCGCGAGCCAGAGATATGCAGTACTTT.